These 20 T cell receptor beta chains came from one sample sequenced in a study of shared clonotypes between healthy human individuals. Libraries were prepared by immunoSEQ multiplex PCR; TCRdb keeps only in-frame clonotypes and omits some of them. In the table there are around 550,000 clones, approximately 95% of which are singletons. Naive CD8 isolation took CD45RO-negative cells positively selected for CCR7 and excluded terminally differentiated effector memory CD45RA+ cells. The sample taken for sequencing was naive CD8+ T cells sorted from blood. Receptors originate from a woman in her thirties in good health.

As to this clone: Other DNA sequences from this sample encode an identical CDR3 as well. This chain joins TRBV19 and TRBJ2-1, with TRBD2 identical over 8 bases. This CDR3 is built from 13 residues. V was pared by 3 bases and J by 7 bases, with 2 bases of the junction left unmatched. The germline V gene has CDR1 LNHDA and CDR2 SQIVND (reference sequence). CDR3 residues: CASSIVAGNEQFF. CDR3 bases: TGTGCCAGTAGTATCGTAGCGGGGAATGAGCAGTTCTTC.

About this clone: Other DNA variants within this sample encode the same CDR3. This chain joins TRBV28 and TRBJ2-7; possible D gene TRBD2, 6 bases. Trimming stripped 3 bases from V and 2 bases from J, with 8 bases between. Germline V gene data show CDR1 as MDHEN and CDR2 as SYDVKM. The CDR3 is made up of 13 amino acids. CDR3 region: CASSFGGTYEQYF. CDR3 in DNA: TGTGCCAGCAGTTTTGGGGGGACCTACGAGCAGTACTTC. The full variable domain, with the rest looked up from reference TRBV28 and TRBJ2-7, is DVKVTQSSRYLVKRTGEKVFLECVQDMDHENMFWYRQDPGLGLRLIYFSYDVKMKEKGDIPEGYSVSREKKERFSLILESASTNQTSMYLCASSFGGTYEQYFGPGTRLTVT.

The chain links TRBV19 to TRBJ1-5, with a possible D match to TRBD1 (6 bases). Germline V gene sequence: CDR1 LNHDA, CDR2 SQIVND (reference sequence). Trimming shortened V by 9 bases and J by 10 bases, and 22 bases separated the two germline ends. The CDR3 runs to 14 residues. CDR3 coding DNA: TGTGCCAGCAAGACGGGGGGCGAATATTTTCCCCAGCATTTT. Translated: CASKTGGEYFPQHF.

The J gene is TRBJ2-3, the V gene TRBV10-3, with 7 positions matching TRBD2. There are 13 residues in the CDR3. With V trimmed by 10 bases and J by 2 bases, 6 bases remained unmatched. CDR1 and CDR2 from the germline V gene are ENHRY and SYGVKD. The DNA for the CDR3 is TGTGCCACCACACGGGAGGTCACAGATACGCAGTATTTT. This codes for CATTREVTDTQYF.

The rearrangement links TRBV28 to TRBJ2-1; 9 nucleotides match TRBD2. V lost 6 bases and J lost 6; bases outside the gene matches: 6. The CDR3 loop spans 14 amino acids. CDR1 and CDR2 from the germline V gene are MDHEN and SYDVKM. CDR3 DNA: TGTGCCAGCAGATTAGCGGGAGTGGGCAATGAGCAGTTCTTC. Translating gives CASRLAGVGNEQFF.

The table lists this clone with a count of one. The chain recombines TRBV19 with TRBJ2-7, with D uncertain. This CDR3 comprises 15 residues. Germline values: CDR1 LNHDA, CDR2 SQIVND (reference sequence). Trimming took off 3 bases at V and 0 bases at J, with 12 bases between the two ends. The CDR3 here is CASSIFFAASYEQYF. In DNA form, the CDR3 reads TGTGCCAGTAGTATCTTCTTCGCAGCCTCCTACGAGCAGTACTTC. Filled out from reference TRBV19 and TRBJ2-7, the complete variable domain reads DGGITQSPKYLFRKEGQNVTLSCEQNLNHDAMYWYRQDPGQGLRLIYYSQIVNDFQKGDIAEGYSVSREKKESFPLTVTSAQKNPTAFYLCASSIFFAASYEQYFGPGTRLTVT.

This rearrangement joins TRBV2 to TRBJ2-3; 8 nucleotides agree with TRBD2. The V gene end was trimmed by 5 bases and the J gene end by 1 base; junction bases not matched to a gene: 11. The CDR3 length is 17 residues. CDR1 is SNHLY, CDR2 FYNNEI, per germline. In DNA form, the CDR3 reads TGTGCCAGCAGTCCTCTAATTAGCGGGACGGGCACAGATACGCAGTATTTT. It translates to CASSPLISGTGTDTQYF.

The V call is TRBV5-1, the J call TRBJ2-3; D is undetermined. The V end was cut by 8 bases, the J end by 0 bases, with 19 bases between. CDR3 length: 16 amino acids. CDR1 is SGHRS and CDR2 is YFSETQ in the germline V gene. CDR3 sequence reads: CARHFSHEISTDTQYF. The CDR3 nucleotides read TGCGCCAGACATTTTTCCCACGAGATTAGCACAGATACGCAGTATTTT.

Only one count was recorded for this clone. The CDR3 spells CSVEGPGGNSYEQYF. The CDR3 region has the DNA TGCAGCGTTGAAGGACCGGGAGGTAACTCCTACGAGCAGTACTTC. This chain joins TRBV29-1 and TRBJ2-5; TRBD2 agrees at 7 bases. The DNA end favors TRBJ2-7, so the J call may be wrong. This CDR3 is 15 amino acids long. Germline CDR1 and CDR2: SQVTM and ANQGSEA.

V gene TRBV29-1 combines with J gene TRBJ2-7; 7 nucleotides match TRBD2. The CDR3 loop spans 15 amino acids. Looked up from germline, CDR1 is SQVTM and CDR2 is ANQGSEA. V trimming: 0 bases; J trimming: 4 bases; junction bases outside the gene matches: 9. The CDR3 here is CSVEEEAGRLYEQYF. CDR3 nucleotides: TGCAGCGTTGAAGAGGAAGCGGGACGCCTTTACGAGCAGTACTTC.

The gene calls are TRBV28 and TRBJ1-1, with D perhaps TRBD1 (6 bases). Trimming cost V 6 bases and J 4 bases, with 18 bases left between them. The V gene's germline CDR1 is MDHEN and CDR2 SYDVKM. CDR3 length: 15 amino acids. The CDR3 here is CASRPDSFGVTEAFF. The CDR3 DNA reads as TGTGCCAGCAGACCGGACAGTTTTGGGGTCACTGAAGCTTTCTTT.

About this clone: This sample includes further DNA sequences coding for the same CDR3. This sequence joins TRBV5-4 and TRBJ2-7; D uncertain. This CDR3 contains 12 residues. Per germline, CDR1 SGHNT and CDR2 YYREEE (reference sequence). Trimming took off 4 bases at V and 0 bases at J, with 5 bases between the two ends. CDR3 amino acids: CASSPDSYEQYF. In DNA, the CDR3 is TGTGCCAGCAGCCCCGACTCCTACGAGCAGTACTTC.

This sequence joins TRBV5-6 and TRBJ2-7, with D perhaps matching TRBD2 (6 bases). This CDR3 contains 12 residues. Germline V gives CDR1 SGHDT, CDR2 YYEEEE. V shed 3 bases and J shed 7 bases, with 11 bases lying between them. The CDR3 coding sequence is TGTGCCAGCAGCTGGGCAGCGGGTGAGCAGTACTTC. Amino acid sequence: CASSWAAGEQYF. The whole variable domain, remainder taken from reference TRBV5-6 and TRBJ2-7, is DAGVTQSPTHLIKTRGQQVTLRCSPKSGHDTVSWYQQALGQGPQFIFQYYEEEERQRGNFPDRFSGHQFPNYSSELNVNALLLGDSALYLCASSWAAGEQYFGPGTRLTVT.

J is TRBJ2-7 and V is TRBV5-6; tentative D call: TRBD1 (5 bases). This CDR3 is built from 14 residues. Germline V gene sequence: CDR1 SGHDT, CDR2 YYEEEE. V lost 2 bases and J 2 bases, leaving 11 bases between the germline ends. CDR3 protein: CASSFGAGTYEQYF. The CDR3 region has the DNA TGTGCCAGCAGCTTTGGTGCAGGGACCTACGAGCAGTACTTC.

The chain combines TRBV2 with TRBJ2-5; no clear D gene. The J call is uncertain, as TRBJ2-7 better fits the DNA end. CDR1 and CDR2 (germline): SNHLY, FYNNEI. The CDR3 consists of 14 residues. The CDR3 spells CASSESRQAYEQYF. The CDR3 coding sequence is TGTGCCAGCAGTGAAAGCCGGCAAGCCTACGAGCAGTACTTC.

The CDR3 sequence: CAISDPGDSNTEAFF. For the CDR3, the DNA is TGTGCCATCAGTGACCCTGGCGACTCGAACACTGAAGCTTTCTTT. The chain links TRBV10-3 to TRBJ1-1; D is ambiguous. CDR3 length: 15 residues. Germline V gene data show CDR1 as ENHRY and CDR2 as SYGVKD. V gave up 3 bases and J gave up 1 base, with 12 bases separating them.

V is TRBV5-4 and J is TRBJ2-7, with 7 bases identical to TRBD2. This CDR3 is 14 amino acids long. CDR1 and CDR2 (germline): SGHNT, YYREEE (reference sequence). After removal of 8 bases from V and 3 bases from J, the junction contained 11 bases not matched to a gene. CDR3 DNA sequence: TGTGCCAGTCTCGGGGGGACTACCTTCTACGAGCAGTACTTC. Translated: CASLGGTTFYEQYF.

The CDR3 loop is CASSPLGGTDTQYF. The CDR3 DNA is TGTGCCAGCTCACCATTGGGCGGAACAGATACGCAGTATTTT. The chain has TRBV18 and TRBJ2-3; the D is unclear. CDR3 length equals 14 residues. CDR1 KGHSH and CDR2 LQKENI come from the germline V gene. The V end lost 2 bases, the J end lost 3 bases, and 9 bases lay between the germline ends. Full variable domain (remainder filled in from reference TRBV18 and TRBJ2-3): NAGVMQNPRHLVRRRGQEARLRCSPMKGHSHVYWYRQLPEEGLKFMVYLQKENIIDESGMPKERFSAEFPKEGPSILRIQQVVRGDSAAYFCASSPLGGTDTQYFGPGTRLTVL.

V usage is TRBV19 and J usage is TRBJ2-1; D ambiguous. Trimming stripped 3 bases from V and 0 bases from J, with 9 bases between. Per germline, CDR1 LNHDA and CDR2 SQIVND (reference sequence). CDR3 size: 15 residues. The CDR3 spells CASSIMSSSYNEQFF. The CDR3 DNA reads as TGTGCCAGTAGTATCATGTCAAGCTCCTACAATGAGCAGTTCTTC.

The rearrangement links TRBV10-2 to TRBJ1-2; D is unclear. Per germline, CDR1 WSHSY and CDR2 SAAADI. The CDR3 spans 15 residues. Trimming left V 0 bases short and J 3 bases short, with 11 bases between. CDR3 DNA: TGCGCCAGCAGTGAGTCGAGGGAAAAACACTATGGCTACACCTTC. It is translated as CASSESREKHYGYTF.